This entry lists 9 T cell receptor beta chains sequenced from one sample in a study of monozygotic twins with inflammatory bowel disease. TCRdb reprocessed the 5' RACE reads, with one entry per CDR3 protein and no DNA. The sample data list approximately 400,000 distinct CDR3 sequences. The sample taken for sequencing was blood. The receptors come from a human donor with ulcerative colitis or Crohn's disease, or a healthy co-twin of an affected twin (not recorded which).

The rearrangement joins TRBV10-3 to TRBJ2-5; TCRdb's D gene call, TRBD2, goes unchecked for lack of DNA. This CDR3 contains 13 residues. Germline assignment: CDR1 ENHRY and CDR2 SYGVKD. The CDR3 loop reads CAISVGELETQYF.

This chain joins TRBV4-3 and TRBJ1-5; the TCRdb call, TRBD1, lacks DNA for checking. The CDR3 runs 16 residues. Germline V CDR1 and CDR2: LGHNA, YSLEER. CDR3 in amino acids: CASSQDWGQSHQPQHF.

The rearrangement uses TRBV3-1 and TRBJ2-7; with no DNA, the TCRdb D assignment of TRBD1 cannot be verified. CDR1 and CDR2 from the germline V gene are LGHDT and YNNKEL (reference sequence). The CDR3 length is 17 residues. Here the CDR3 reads CASSPADRVGKTYEQYF.

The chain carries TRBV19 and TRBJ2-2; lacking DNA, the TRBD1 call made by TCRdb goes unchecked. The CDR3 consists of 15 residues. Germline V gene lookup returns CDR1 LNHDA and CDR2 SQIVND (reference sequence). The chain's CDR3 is CASSTGQGFTGELFF. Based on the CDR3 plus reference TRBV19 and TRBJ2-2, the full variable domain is DGGITQSPKYLFRKEGQNVTLSCEQNLNHDAMYWYRQDPGQGLRLIYYSQIVNDFQKGDIAEGYSVSREKKESFPLTVTSAQKNPTAFYLCASSTGQGFTGELFFGEGSRLTVL.

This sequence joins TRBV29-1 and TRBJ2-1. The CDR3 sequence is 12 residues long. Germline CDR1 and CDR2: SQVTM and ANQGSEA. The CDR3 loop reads CSGTELRNEQFF.

The CDR3 is CASSLRPGQSNEKLFF. The rearrangement uses TRBV4-3 and TRBJ1-4; with no DNA, the TCRdb D assignment of TRBD1 cannot be verified. The CDR3 spans 16 residues. Germline V lookup: CDR1 LGHNA, CDR2 YSLEER.

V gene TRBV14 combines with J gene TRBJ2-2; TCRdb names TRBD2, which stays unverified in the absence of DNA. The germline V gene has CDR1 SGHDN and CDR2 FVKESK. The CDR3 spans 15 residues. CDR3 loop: CASSQPGGGAGELFF.

The CDR3 sequence is CASSQPSNIQYF. The chain combines TRBV7-2 with TRBJ2-4. The CDR3 length is 12 residues. The germline gives CDR1 SGHTA, CDR2 FQGNSA.

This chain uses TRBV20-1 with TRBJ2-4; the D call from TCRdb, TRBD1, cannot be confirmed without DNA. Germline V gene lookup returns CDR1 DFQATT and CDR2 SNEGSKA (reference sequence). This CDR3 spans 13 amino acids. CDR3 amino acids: CSVIDTGIGIQYF.